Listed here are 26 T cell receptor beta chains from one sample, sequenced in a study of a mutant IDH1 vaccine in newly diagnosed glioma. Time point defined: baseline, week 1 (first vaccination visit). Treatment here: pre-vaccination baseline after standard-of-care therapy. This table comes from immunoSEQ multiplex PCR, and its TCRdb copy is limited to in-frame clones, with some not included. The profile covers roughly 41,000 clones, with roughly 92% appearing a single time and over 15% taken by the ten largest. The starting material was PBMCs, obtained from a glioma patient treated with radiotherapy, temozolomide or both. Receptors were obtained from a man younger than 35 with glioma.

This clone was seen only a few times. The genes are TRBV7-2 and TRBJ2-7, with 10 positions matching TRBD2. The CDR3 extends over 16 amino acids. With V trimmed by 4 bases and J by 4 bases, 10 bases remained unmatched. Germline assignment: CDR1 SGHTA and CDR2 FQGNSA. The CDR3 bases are TGTGCCAGCAGCTCACCCTTAGCGGGAGGCTTTTACGAGCAGTACTTC. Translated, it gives CASSSPLAGGFYEQYF.

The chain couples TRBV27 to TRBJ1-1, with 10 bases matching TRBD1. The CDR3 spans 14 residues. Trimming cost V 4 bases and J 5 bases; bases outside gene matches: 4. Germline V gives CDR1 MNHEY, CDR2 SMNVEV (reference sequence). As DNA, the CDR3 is TGTGCCAGCAGTTCGGGACAGGGGAGGACTGAAGCTTTCTTT. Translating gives CASSSGQGRTEAFF.

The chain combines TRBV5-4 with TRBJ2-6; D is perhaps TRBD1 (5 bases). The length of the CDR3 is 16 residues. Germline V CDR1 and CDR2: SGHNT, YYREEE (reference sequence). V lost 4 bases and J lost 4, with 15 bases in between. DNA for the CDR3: TGTGCCAGCAGCCCGTTCCAGGGTTCCGGGGCCAACGTCCTGACTTTC. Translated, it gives CASSPFQGSGANVLTF.

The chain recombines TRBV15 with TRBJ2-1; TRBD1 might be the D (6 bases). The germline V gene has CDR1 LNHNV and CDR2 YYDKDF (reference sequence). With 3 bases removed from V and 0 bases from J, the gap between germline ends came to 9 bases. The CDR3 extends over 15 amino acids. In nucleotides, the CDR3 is TGTGCCACCAGCAGTGACAGGAGCTCCTACAATGAGCAGTTCTTC. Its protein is CATSSDRSSYNEQFF.

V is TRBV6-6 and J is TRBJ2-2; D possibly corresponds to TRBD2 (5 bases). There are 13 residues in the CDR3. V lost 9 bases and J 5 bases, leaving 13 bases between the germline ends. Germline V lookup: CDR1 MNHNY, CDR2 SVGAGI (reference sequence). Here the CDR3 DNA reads TGTGCCAGTATGAGCTGGGAGACCGGGGAGCTGTTTTTT. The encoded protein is CASMSWETGELFF.

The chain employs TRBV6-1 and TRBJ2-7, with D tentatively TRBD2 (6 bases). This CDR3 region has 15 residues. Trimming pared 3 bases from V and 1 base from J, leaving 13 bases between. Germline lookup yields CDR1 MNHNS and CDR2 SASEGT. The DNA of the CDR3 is TGTGCCAGCAGTGATATGGCGGGGATTTCCTACGAGCAGTACTTC. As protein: CASSDMAGISYEQYF.

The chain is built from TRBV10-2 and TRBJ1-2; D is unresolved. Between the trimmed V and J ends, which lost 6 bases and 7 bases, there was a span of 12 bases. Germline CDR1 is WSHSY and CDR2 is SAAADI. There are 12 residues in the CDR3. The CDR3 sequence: CASRDRWRGYTF. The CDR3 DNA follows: TGCGCCAGCAGGGATAGGTGGCGTGGCTACACCTTC.

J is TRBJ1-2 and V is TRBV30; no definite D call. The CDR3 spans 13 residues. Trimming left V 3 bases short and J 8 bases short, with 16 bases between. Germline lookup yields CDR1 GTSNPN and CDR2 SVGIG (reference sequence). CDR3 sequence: CAWRGKKEGGYTF. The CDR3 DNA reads TGTGCCTGGAGGGGCAAGAAGGAAGGCGGCTACACCTTC.

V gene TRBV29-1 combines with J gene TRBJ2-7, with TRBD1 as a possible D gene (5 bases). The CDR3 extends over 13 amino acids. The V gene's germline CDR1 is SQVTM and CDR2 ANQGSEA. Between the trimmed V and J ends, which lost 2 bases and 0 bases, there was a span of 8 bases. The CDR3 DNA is TGCAGCGTTGAATTAGACAGCTCCTACGAGCAGTACTTC. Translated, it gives CSVELDSSYEQYF.

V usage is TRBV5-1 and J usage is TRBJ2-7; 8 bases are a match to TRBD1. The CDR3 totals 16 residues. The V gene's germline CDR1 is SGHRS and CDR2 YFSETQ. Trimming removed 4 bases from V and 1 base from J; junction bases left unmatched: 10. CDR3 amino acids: CASSQGQGGLSYEQYF. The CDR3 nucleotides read TGCGCCAGCAGCCAAGGACAGGGCGGTCTATCCTACGAGCAGTACTTC.

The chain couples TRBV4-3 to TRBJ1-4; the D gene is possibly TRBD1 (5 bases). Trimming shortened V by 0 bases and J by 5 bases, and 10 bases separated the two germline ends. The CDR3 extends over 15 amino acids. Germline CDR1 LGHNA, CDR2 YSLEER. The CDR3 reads CASSQDPGPNEKLFF. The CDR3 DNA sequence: TGCGCCAGCAGCCAAGATCCAGGGCCCAATGAAAAACTGTTTTTT.

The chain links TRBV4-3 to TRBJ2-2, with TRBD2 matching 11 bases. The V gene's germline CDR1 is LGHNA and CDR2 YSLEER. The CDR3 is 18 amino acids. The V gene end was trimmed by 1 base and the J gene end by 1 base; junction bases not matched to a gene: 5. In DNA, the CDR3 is TGCGCCAGCAGCCAAGCACTGCTAGCGGGAGGGAACACCGGGGAGCTGTTTTTT. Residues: CASSQALLAGGNTGELFF.

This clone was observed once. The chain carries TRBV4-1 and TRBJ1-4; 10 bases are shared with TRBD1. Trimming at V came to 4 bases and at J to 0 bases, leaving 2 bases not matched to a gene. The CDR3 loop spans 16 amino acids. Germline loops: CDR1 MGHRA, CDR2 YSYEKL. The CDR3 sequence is CASSPGQGATNEKLFF. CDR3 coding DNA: TGCGCCAGCAGCCCCGGACAGGGGGCAACTAATGAAAAACTGTTTTTT.

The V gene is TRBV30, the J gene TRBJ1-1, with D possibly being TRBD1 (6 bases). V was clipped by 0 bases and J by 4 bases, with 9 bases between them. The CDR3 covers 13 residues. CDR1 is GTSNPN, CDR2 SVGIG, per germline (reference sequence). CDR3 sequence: CAWSVVRGTEAFF. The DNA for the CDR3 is TGTGCCTGGAGTGTTGTCAGGGGCACTGAAGCTTTCTTT.

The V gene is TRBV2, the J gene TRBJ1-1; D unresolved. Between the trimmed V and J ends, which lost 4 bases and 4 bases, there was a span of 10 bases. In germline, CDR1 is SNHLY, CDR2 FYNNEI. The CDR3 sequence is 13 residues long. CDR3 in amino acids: CASSASGSTEAFF. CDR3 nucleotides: TGTGCCAGCAGTGCCTCGGGGAGCACTGAAGCTTTCTTT.

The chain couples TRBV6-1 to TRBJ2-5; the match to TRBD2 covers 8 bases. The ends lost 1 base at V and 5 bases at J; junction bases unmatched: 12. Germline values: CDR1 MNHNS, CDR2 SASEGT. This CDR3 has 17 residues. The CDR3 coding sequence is TGTGCCAGCAGTGAAGTGGGGGCAGCGGGAGTGGGGGAGACCCAGTACTTC. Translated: CASSEVGAAGVGETQYF.

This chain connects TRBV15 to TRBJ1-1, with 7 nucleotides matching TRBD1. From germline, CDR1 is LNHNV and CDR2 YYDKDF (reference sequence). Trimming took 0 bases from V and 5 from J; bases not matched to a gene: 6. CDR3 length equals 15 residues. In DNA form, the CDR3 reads TGTGCCACCAGCAGAGATCCAGGGGGAGGTACTGAAGCTTTCTTT. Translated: CATSRDPGGGTEAFF.

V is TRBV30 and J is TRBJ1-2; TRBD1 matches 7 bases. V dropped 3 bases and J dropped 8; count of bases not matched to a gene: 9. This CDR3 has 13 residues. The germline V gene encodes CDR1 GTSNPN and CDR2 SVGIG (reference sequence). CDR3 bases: TGTGCCTGGAGCCTATCACAGGGGTCCGGCTACACCTTC. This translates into CAWSLSQGSGYTF.

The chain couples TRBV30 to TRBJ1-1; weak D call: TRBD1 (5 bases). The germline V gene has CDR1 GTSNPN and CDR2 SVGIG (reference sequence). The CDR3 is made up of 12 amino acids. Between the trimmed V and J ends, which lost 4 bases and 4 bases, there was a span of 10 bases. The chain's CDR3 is CAWNWGSTEAFF. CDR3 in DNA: TGTGCCTGGAATTGGGGGAGCACTGAAGCTTTCTTT.

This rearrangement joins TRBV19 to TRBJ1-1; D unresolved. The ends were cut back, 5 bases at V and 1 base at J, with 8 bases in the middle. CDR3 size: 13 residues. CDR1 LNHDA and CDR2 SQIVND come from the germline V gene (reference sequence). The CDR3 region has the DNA TGTGCCAGTAGTCCGTTTCCGAACACTGAAGCTTTCTTT. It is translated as CASSPFPNTEAFF.

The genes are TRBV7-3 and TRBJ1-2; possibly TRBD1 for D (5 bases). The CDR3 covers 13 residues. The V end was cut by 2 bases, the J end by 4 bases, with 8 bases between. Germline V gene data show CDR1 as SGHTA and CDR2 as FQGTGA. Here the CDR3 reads CASSLSGGYGYTF. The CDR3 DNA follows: TGTGCCAGCAGCTTATCGGGGGGCTATGGCTACACCTTC.

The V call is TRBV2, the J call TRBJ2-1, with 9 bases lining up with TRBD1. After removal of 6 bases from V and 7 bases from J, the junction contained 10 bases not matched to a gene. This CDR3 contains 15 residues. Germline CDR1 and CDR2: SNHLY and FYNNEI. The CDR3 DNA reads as TGTGCCAGCAGCCCCTTAGGGACAGGGACGAATGAGCAGTTCTTC. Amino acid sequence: CASSPLGTGTNEQFF.

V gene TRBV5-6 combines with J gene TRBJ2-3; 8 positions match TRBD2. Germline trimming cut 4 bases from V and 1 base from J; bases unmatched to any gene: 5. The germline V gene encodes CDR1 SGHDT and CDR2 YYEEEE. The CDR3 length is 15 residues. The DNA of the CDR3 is TGTGCCAGCAGCCGTACTAGCGGCCGCACAGATACGCAGTATTTT. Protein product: CASSRTSGRTDTQYF.

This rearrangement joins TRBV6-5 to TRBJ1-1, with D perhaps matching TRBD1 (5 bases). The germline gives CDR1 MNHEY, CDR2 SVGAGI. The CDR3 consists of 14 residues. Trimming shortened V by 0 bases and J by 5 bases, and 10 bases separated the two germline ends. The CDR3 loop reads CASSYSIGGTEAFF. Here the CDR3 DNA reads TGTGCCAGCAGTTACTCGATTGGGGGGACTGAAGCTTTCTTT.

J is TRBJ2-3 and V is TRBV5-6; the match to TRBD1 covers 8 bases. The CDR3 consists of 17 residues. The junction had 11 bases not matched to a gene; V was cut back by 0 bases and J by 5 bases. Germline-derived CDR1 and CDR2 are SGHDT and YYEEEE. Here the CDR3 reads CASSLAWGRGQKDTQYF. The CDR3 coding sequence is TGTGCCAGCAGCTTGGCCTGGGGCAGGGGGCAGAAAGATACGCAGTATTTT.

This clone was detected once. CDR3 bases: TGCGCCAGCAGCTTGGGAAGACAGAGATCCTATGGCTACACCTTC. It encodes CASSLGRQRSYGYTF. This rearrangement joins TRBV5-1 to TRBJ1-2; D might be TRBD1 (5 bases). The germline V gene has CDR1 SGHRS and CDR2 YFSETQ. This CDR3 region has 15 residues. With 0 bases removed from V and 4 bases from J, the gap between germline ends came to 13 bases.